The 17 T cell receptor beta chains reported below all come from one sample, sequenced in a study of blood T cell repertoires in COVID-19. The data were produced by immunoSEQ multiplex PCR, yet TCRdb's version contains in-frame clones alone and is incomplete. The sample holds some 110,000 clones, around 85% seen once. Sequencing used peripheral blood. These receptor sequences come from a woman aged 80 or over with active or convalescent COVID-19.

The chain recombines TRBV7-2 with TRBJ2-5; 15 bases are a match to TRBD2. Germline values: CDR1 SGHTA, CDR2 FQGNSA. This CDR3 spans 16 amino acids. V lost 2 bases and J lost 5; bases outside the gene matches: 3. As DNA, the CDR3 is TGTGCCAGCAGCTTATGGACTAGCGGGGGGGTGGAGACCCAGTACTTC. The encoded protein is CASSLWTSGGVETQYF.

The genes are TRBV19 and TRBJ2-6; 12 positions agree with TRBD1. Germline V lookup: CDR1 LNHDA, CDR2 SQIVND (reference sequence). Germline trimming cut 4 bases from V and 3 bases from J; bases unmatched to any gene: 16. This CDR3 contains 21 residues. CDR3 protein: CASSTPTNTGQGAGGANVLTF. The CDR3 DNA follows: TGTGCCAGTAGTACCCCAACCAACACGGGACAGGGGGCAGGTGGGGCCAACGTCCTGACTTTC.

V gene TRBV7-8 combines with J gene TRBJ1-2; 8 bases agree with TRBD1. The CDR3 is made up of 16 amino acids. The ends lost 6 bases at V and 8 bases at J; junction bases unmatched: 17. The germline CDR1 and CDR2 sequences are SGHVS and FQNEAQ. The CDR3 DNA is TGTGCCAGCAGTTCGCACCAGGGGGCCTCACTGAGGGGCTACACCTTC. Its translation: CASSSHQGASLRGYTF.

Notes on this clone: Within the sample, other DNA sequences also encode this same CDR3. The chain employs TRBV5-1 and TRBJ2-2; 11 bases line up with TRBD2. V was pared by 5 bases and J by 1 base, with 1 base of the junction left unmatched. The germline V gene encodes CDR1 SGHRS and CDR2 YFSETQ. CDR3 length: 15 amino acids. The CDR3 DNA reads TGCGCCAGCAGGCTAGCGGGAGGGAACACCGGGGAGCTGTTTTTT. Protein: CASRLAGGNTGELFF.

The CDR3 DNA is TGCGCCAGCGGAACAACAGGGGGCGCGAACGAGCAGTACTTC. Protein sequence: CASGTTGGANEQYF. This sequence joins TRBV5-1 and TRBJ2-7, with 9 bases matching TRBD1. With V trimmed by 7 bases and J by 5 bases, 10 bases remained unmatched. Germline CDR1 SGHRS, CDR2 YFSETQ. This CDR3 has 14 amino acids.

The chain carries TRBV7-2 and TRBJ1-2, with unresolved D. Between the trimmed V and J ends, which lost 4 bases and 4 bases, there was a span of 13 bases. This CDR3 is 14 amino acids long. Germline CDR1 reads SGHTA; CDR2 reads FQGNSA. CDR3 region: CASSSFGPFYGYTF. The CDR3 nucleotides are TGTGCCAGCAGCTCCTTTGGGCCTTTCTATGGCTACACCTTC.

The chain is built from TRBV28 and TRBJ1-2; 7 bases line up with TRBD1. The CDR3 has 15 amino acids. From germline, CDR1 is MDHEN and CDR2 SYDVKM. Trimming removed 6 bases from V and 0 bases from J; junction bases left unmatched: 7. DNA of the CDR3: TGTGCCAGCAGAGAGACAGGGACCTCTAACTATGGCTACACCTTC. Its protein is CASRETGTSNYGYTF.

The V gene is TRBV6-5, the J gene TRBJ2-3; D not resolved. Germline V gene sequence: CDR1 MNHEY, CDR2 SVGAGI. V lost 6 bases and J 3 bases, leaving 7 bases between the germline ends. The CDR3 covers 12 residues. For the CDR3, the DNA is TGTGCCAGCAGCTTAGAAACAGATACGCAGTATTTT. Its translation is CASSLETDTQYF.

The chain uses TRBV7-3 and TRBJ2-3; 11 nucleotides match TRBD1. The CDR3 is 15 amino acids. CDR1 and CDR2 (germline): SGHTA, FQGTGA. J was trimmed by 4 bases and V by 5 bases; bases with no gene match: 5. The CDR3 loop is CASSGGTGGADTQYF. The CDR3 bases are TGTGCCAGCAGCGGAGGGACAGGGGGTGCAGATACGCAGTATTTT.

V usage is TRBV7-2 and J usage is TRBJ1-1, with 7 nucleotides matching TRBD1. This CDR3 has 16 amino acids. CDR1 is SGHTA and CDR2 is FQGNSA in the germline V gene. With 6 bases clipped from V and 0 bases from J, the junction kept 10 bases outside the gene matches. CDR3 region: CASSSYRTGLNTEAFF. The CDR3 nucleotides read TGTGCCAGCAGTTCGTACCGGACAGGCTTGAACACTGAAGCTTTCTTT.

The chain has TRBV28 and TRBJ2-1; the D gene is possibly TRBD2 (7 bases). The CDR3 runs to 16 residues. Per the germline V gene, CDR1 is MDHEN and CDR2 is SYDVKM. The V gene lost 6 bases and the J gene lost 4 bases, with 19 bases spanning the gap. Written as DNA, the CDR3 is TGTGCCAGCAGCTTGGGGGGCAGCGGGACTTACAATGAGCAGTTCTTC. Translation: CASSLGGSGTYNEQFF.

This clone is medium-sized within its sample. This chain links TRBV28 with TRBJ1-3; TRBD1 might be the D (5 bases). The CDR3 length is 17 residues. Germline V gene sequence: CDR1 MDHEN, CDR2 SYDVKM. The V and J ends lost 6 bases and 0 bases respectively, with 18 bases between them. The CDR3 DNA is TGTGCCAGCAGCCGTGGCGGGGGGTTCAGCTCTGGAAACACCATATATTTT. This translates into CASSRGGGFSSGNTIYF.

The chain couples TRBV2 to TRBJ1-2; no firm D call. Germline CDR1 SNHLY, CDR2 FYNNEI. Trimming cost V 9 bases and J 4 bases, with 15 bases left between them. This CDR3 has 13 amino acids. CDR3 nucleotide sequence: TGTGCCAGGAATGAAGGTGTCAGCTATGGCTACACCTTC. Protein sequence: CARNEGVSYGYTF. The whole variable domain, remainder taken from reference TRBV2 and TRBJ1-2, is EPEVTQTPSHQVTQMGQEVILRCVPISNHLYFYWYRQILGQKVEFLVSFYNNEISEKSEIFDDQFSVERPDGSNFTLKIRSTKLEDSAMYFCARNEGVSYGYTFGSGTRLTVV.

The chain links TRBV19 to TRBJ1-5, with TRBD1 identical over 9 bases. After removal of 4 bases from V and 5 bases from J, the junction contained 6 bases not matched to a gene. Germline V gives CDR1 LNHDA, CDR2 SQIVND (reference sequence). The CDR3 runs to 15 residues. DNA of the CDR3: TGTGCCAGTAGTACCTTGACAGGGGGTTATCAGCCCCAGCATTTT. Encoded protein: CASSTLTGGYQPQHF.

The gene calls are TRBV6-5 and TRBJ1-2; D gene unclear. Germline CDR1 reads MNHEY; CDR2 reads SVGAGI. This CDR3 has 13 amino acids. Trimming removed 7 bases at V and 5 bases at J, with 14 bases between. The CDR3 bases are TGTGCCAGCAACAACCCAGAAAGTTATGGCTACACCTTC. Translation: CASNNPESYGYTF.

The rearrangement links TRBV11-2 to TRBJ1-3, with no clear D. From germline, CDR1 is SGHAT and CDR2 FQNNGV. Trimming pared 5 bases from V and 2 bases from J, leaving 16 bases between. This CDR3 has 16 residues. CDR3 DNA sequence: TGTGCCAGCAGCCCCAGCTCACGGGTAGCTGGAAACACCATATATTTT. Amino acids: CASSPSSRVAGNTIYF.

This chain links TRBV9 with TRBJ2-7, with 8 bases aligning to TRBD2. V was pared by 0 bases and J by 6 bases, with 5 bases of the junction left unmatched. The CDR3 has 14 residues. Per the germline V gene, CDR1 is SGDLS and CDR2 is YYNGEE. Written as DNA, the CDR3 is TGTGCCAGCAGCGTAGCGGGAGGGCCCTCCGAGCAGTACTTC. Amino acids: CASSVAGGPSEQYF. The full variable domain, rest sourced from reference TRBV9 and TRBJ2-7, is DSGVTQTPKHLITATGQRVTLRCSPRSGDLSVYWYQQSLDQGLQFLIQYYNGEERAKGNILERFSAQQFPDLHSELNLSSLELGDSALYFCASSVAGGPSEQYFGPGTRLTVT.